This TCR beta chain was obtained from a study of type 1 regulatory T cells. Findings and caveats of the study: Compared with non-Tr1 cells, Tr1 cells showed a narrower TCR repertoire.

One entry per CDR3 protein, called by TCRdb with MiXCR from the reads. The sample yields 60,000 to 75,000 distinct CDR3 sequences, roughly 20% seen once. This clonotype was counted many times. Its antigen is unidentified. The TCR comes from a human donor in good health. The specimen sequenced was cultured type 1 regulatory T (Tr1) cells, either the whole culture or a sorted fraction (not recorded which).

In DNA, the CDR3 is TGTGCCAGCTCACCACGGGTGGGATCCTACAATGAGCAGTTCTTC. This gives the protein CASSPRVGSYNEQFF. The rearrangement uses TRBV18 and TRBJ2-1; D gene unclear. From germline, CDR1 is KGHSH and CDR2 LQKENI. Trimming removed 1 base from V and 1 base from J, with 8 bases in between. The CDR3 is 15 residues long.